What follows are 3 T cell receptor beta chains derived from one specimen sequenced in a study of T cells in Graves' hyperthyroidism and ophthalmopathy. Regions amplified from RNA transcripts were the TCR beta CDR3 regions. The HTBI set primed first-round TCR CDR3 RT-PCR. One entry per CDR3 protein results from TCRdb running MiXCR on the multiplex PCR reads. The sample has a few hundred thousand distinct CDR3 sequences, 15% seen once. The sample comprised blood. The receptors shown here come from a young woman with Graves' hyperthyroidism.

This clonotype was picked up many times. The CDR3 reads CASTAPTMISTSYEQYF. The CDR3 region has the DNA TGTGCCAGCACCGCGCCCACCATGATTAGCACCTCCTACGAGCAGTACTTC. The chain couples TRBV7-9 to TRBJ2-7, with unresolved D. The germline CDR1 and CDR2 sequences are SEHNR and FQNEAQ (reference sequence). The CDR3 runs to 17 residues. The V end lost 7 bases, the J end lost 0 bases, and 22 bases lay between the germline ends.

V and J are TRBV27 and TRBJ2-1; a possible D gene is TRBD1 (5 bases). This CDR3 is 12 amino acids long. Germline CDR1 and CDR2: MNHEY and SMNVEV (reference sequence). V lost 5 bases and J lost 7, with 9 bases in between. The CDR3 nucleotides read TGTGCCAGCAGTACCCAGGGTAATGAGCAGTTCTTC. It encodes CASSTQGNEQFF.

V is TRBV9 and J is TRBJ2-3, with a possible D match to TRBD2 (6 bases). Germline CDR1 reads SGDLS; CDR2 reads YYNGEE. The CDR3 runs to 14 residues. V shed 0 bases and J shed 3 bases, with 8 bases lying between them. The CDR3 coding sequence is TGTGCCAGCAGCGTAGACGGGAGTACAGATACGCAGTATTTT. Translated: CASSVDGSTDTQYF.